Described below is a single T cell receptor beta chain sequence and its context. This record comes from a study of OX40 agonist ivuxolimab in advanced cancers. Using immunoSEQ multiplex PCR, the repertoire was profiled, and TCRdb retains in-frame clones only, with some absent. Of approximately 84,000 clones listed, around 85% were seen once; the top ten hold roughly 2.1%. This sequence originates from an adult with an advanced solid tumor such as melanoma, head and neck, liver or kidney cancer. The sequences come from CD4+ or CD8+ T cells sorted from blood, collected in a trial of the OX40 agonist ivuxolimab.

The CDR3 DNA sequence: TGCGCCAGCAGGGCGCTAGGACAGGGCACAGATACGCAGTATTTT. Protein product: CASRALGQGTDTQYF. V gene TRBV5-1 combines with J gene TRBJ2-3; TRBD1 agrees at 7 bases. Germline CDR1 and CDR2: SGHRS and YFSETQ. Trimming took 5 bases from V and 1 from J; bases not matched to a gene: 7. The CDR3 runs 15 residues.